This TCR beta chain was observed in a study of blood T cell repertoires in COVID-19. Study as a whole: Spain, Italy and the United States supplied samples that represented acute and convalescent COVID-19. PBMCs, B-cell-depleted T cells, or T cells provided the cDNA or gDNA that made up the material.

In the authors' workflow: The authors estimated nucleated cell counts from reference gene primer amplification. Profiling relied on immunoSEQ multiplex PCR, and the TCRdb table lists in-frame clones only, not all of them. The V and J calls and the clone size are those of that table, but D and trimming were determined from the DNA. Of 150,000 to 200,000 clones detected, 70% to 90% appear once; the ten largest clones hold roughly 6%. This clonotype was obtained from a middle-aged man with active or convalescent COVID-19. Sequencing was carried out using peripheral blood.

The CDR3 DNA follows: TGTGCCTGGACGGCGGGGCGAGATGAAAAACTGTTTTTT. Translated: CAWTAGRDEKLFF. The chain joins TRBV30 to TRBJ1-4, with a weak D call TRBD1 (5 bases). V shed 4 bases and J shed 6 bases, with 12 bases lying between them. Germline CDR1 reads GTSNPN; CDR2 reads SVGIG (reference sequence). The CDR3 has 13 residues.